Listed below are T cell receptor beta chains from one sample, sequenced in a study of radiotherapy plus CTLA-4 blockade in lung cancer. Clones were read by immunoSEQ multiplex PCR, and TCRdb kept only the in-frame ones, dropping some. The sample carries 120,000 or so clones, more than 80% recorded once. Sample: peripheral blood, taken from a patient treated with radiotherapy plus ipilimumab. The receptors derive from a human donor with non-small cell lung cancer that progressed on radiotherapy plus ipilimumab. The CDR3 runs from the conserved cysteine through the conserved F or W. Each record gives: CDR3 protein, CDR3 DNA, D gene, V gene, J gene, clone size. A D gene is named only where the DNA matches it firmly. Size is omitted from some rows. Given values are once, few, many or a class for expanded clones.

CDR3aa: CASSVNRGYEQYF
CDR3nt: TGTGCCAGCAGTGTGAACAGGGGCTACGAGCAGTACTTC
d_gene: TRBD1
v_gene: TRBV6-1
j_gene: TRBJ2-7
abundance: .

CDR3aa: CASGRPGGEQFF
CDR3nt: TGTGCCAGTGGACGACCAGGCGGGGAGCAGTTCTTC
d_gene: .
v_gene: TRBV19
j_gene: TRBJ2-1
abundance: .

CDR3aa: CAISATGLNYGYTF
CDR3nt: TGTGCCATCAGTGCGACAGGGTTAAACTATGGCTACACCTTC
d_gene: TRBD1
v_gene: TRBV10-3
j_gene: TRBJ1-2
abundance: .

CDR3aa: CASSLGAGGPYEQYF
CDR3nt: TGCGCCAGCAGCTTGGGAGCGGGAGGGCCCTACGAGCAGTACTTC
d_gene: TRBD2
v_gene: TRBV5-1
j_gene: TRBJ2-7
abundance: .

CDR3aa: CASSPTGTRAYEQYF
CDR3nt: TGCGCCAGCAGCCCCACCGGGACTAGGGCGTACGAGCAGTACTTC
d_gene: TRBD2
v_gene: TRBV4-1
j_gene: TRBJ2-7
abundance: .

CDR3aa: CASSYSWNSNQPQHF
CDR3nt: TGTGCCAGCAGTTACTCGTGGAATAGCAATCAGCCCCAGCATTTT
d_gene: .
v_gene: TRBV6-5
j_gene: TRBJ1-5
abundance: few

CDR3aa: CASSLEASGKGYNEQFF
CDR3nt: TGTGCCAGCAGCTTAGAGGCTAGCGGAAAAGGGTACAATGAGCAGTTCTTC
d_gene: TRBD2
v_gene: TRBV11-2
j_gene: TRBJ2-1
abundance: .

CDR3aa: CAWSSGTGGGYGYTF
CDR3nt: TGTGCCTGGAGCTCCGGGACAGGGGGCGGCTATGGCTACACCTTC
d_gene: TRBD1
v_gene: TRBV30
j_gene: TRBJ1-2
abundance: .

CDR3aa: CAAAPRLTSTDTQYF
CDR3nt: TGTGCAGCCGCCCCCCGTCTAACTAGCACAGATACGCAGTATTTT
d_gene: .
v_gene: TRBV27
j_gene: TRBJ2-3
abundance: .

CDR3aa: CASSPPGRDYGYTF
CDR3nt: TGTGCCAGCAGCCCGCCAGGGCGAGACTATGGCTACACCTTC
d_gene: .
v_gene: TRBV28
j_gene: TRBJ1-2
abundance: .

CDR3aa: CASSTVANVLTF
CDR3nt: TGTGCCAGCAGCACCGTGGCCAACGTCCTGACTTTC
d_gene: .
v_gene: TRBV9
j_gene: TRBJ2-6
abundance: .

CDR3aa: CASSPGQGIVYEQYF
CDR3nt: TGTGCCAGCAGCCCGGGACAGGGGATAGTCTACGAGCAGTACTTC
d_gene: TRBD1
v_gene: TRBV11-2
j_gene: TRBJ2-7
abundance: .

CDR3aa: CASSLGSDTQYF
CDR3nt: TGTGCCAGCAGCTTAGGTTCAGATACGCAGTATTTT
d_gene: .
v_gene: TRBV5-6
j_gene: TRBJ2-3
abundance: few

CDR3aa: CAWRAQGAGNNEQFF
CDR3nt: TGTGCCTGGAGGGCGCAGGGGGCGGGAAACAATGAGCAGTTCTTC
d_gene: TRBD1
v_gene: TRBV30
j_gene: TRBJ2-1
abundance: .

CDR3aa: CASSLAPGANVLTF
CDR3nt: TGTGCCAGCAGCTTAGCGCCAGGGGCCAACGTCCTGACTTTC
d_gene: .
v_gene: TRBV7-2
j_gene: TRBJ2-6
abundance: .

CDR3aa: CATSRAGQGNTEAFF
CDR3nt: TGTGCCACCAGCAGAGCAGGACAGGGGAACACTGAAGCTTTCTTT
d_gene: TRBD1
v_gene: TRBV15
j_gene: TRBJ1-1
abundance: .

CDR3aa: CASSNAGTLYGYTF
CDR3nt: TGTGCCAGCAGCAACGCGGGGACACTCTATGGCTACACCTTC
d_gene: .
v_gene: TRBV6-5
j_gene: TRBJ1-2
abundance: .

CDR3aa: CSANLGQGEQYF
CDR3nt: TGCAGCGCTAACCTCGGACAGGGCGAGCAGTACTTC
d_gene: TRBD1
v_gene: TRBV29-1
j_gene: TRBJ2-7
abundance: .

CDR3aa: CASSDPSGGKGTDTQYF
CDR3nt: TGTGCCAGCAGCGACCCCTCGGGGGGAAAGGGGACAGATACGCAGTATTTT
d_gene: TRBD2
v_gene: TRBV7-3
j_gene: TRBJ2-3
abundance: .

CDR3aa: CASSPGGGSTDTQYF
CDR3nt: TGTGCCAGCAGCCCAGGGGGCGGGAGCACAGATACGCAGTATTTT
d_gene: TRBD1
v_gene: TRBV11-3
j_gene: TRBJ2-3
abundance: .

CDR3aa: CAIRPFAVDYGYTF
CDR3nt: TGTGCCATCCGCCCATTCGCCGTGGACTATGGCTACACCTTC
d_gene: .
v_gene: TRBV10-3
j_gene: TRBJ1-2
abundance: .

CDR3aa: CASSLTGAYGYTF
CDR3nt: TGTGCCAGCAGCTTAACAGGGGCCTATGGCTACACCTTC
d_gene: TRBD1
v_gene: TRBV5-4
j_gene: TRBJ1-2
abundance: .

CDR3aa: CAWSPGPSSGNTIYF
CDR3nt: TGTGCCTGGAGTCCGGGGCCTAGCTCTGGAAACACCATATATTTT
d_gene: .
v_gene: TRBV30
j_gene: TRBJ1-3
abundance: .

CDR3aa: CASSYSGTGTDTQYF
CDR3nt: TGTGCCAGCAGTTACTCCGGGACCGGCACAGATACGCAGTATTTT
d_gene: .
v_gene: TRBV6-5
j_gene: TRBJ2-3
abundance: .

CDR3aa: CASSRGQMNTEAFF
CDR3nt: TGTGCCAGCTCACGGGGACAAATGAACACTGAAGCTTTCTTT
d_gene: .
v_gene: TRBV18
j_gene: TRBJ1-1
abundance: .

CDR3aa: CASSVQQGSEGYTF
CDR3nt: TGTGCCAGCAGCGTCCAACAGGGGTCTGAAGGCTACACCTTC
d_gene: TRBD1
v_gene: TRBV9
j_gene: TRBJ1-2
abundance: .

CDR3aa: CASSQEGRGRLSGNTIYF
CDR3nt: TGTGCCAGCAGCCAAGAAGGGAGAGGACGGCTCTCTGGAAACACCATATATTTT
d_gene: .
v_gene: TRBV4-2
j_gene: TRBJ1-3
abundance: .

CDR3aa: CASSRSDRDYYEQYF
CDR3nt: TGTGCCAGCAGCCGATCGGACAGGGATTACTACGAGCAGTACTTC
d_gene: TRBD1
v_gene: TRBV5-8
j_gene: TRBJ2-7
abundance: once

CDR3aa: CASSSRDYRDTQYF
CDR3nt: TGTGCCAGCAGCTCCCGGGACTACCGGGATACGCAGTATTTT
d_gene: TRBD2
v_gene: TRBV9
j_gene: TRBJ2-3
abundance: .

CDR3aa: CATSRGTSGITDTQYF
CDR3nt: TGTGCCACCAGCAGAGGAACTAGCGGAATCACAGATACGCAGTATTTT
d_gene: TRBD2
v_gene: TRBV15
j_gene: TRBJ2-3
abundance: .

CDR3aa: CASSGTSGGTGEQFF
CDR3nt: TGTGCCAGCAGCGGGACTAGCGGGGGGACCGGGGAGCAGTTCTTC
d_gene: TRBD2
v_gene: TRBV2
j_gene: TRBJ2-1
abundance: .

CDR3aa: CASSVYYGATDTQYF
CDR3nt: TGTGCCAGCAGCGTTTACTATGGAGCCACAGATACGCAGTATTTT
d_gene: .
v_gene: TRBV9
j_gene: TRBJ2-3
abundance: .